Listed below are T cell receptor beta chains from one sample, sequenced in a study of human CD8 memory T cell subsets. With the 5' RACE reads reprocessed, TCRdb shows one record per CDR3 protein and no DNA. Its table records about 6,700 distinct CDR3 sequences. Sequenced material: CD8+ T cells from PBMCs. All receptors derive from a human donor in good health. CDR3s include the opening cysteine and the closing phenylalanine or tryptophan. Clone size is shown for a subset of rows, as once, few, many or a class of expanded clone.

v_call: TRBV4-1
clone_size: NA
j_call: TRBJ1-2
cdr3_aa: CASSQAGAVYGYTF

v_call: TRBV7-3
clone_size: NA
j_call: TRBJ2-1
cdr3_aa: CASSLKVGGPSSYNEQFF

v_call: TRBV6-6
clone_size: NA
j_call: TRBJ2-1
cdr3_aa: CASSYLNDEQFF

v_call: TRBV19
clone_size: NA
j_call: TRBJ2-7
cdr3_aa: CASSTLLVSEQYF

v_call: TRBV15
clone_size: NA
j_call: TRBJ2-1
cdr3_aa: CATARTSGHEQFF

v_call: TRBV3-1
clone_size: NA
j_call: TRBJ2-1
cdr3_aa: CASSKDRNLYNEQFF

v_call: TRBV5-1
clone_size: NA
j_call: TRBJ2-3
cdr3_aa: CASSDDRTDTQYF

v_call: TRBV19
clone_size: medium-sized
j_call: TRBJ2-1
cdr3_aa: CASRGDGEQFF

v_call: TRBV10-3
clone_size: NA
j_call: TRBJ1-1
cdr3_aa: CAISESGGGTRNTEAFF

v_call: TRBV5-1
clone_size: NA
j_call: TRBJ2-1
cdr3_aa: CASSWGTGLDEQFF

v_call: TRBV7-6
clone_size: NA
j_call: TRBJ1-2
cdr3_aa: CASSLGGFGYGYTF

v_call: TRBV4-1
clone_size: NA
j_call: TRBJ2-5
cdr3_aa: CASSQVNQETQYF

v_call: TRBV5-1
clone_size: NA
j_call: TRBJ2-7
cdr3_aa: CASNLADYEQYF

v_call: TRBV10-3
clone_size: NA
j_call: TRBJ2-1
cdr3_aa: CAISEGQGTEQFF

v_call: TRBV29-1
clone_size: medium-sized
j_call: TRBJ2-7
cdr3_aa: CSVVASWSSYEQYF

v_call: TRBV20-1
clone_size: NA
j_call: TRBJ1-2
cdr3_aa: CSARDYGQGANYGYTF

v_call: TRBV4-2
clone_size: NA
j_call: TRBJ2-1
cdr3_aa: CASSQGQGGRGNEQFF

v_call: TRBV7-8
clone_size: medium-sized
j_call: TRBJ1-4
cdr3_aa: CASSSLGQGGEKLFF

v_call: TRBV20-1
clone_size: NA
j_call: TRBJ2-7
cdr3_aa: CSAREPGQKAYEQYF

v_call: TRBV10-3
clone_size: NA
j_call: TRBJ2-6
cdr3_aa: CAIAPVPGGAGANVLTF

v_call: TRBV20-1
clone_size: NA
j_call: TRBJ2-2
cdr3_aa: CSARDERQGNTGELFF

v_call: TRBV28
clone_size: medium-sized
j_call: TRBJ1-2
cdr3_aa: CASSLWAATGSNYGYTF

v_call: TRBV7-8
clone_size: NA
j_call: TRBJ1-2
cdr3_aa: CASSPQPNGGFGYTF

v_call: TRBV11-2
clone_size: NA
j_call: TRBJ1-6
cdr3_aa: CASSLEGKSPLHF

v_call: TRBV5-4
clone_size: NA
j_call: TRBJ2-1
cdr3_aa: CASSSLSGGSSYNEQFF

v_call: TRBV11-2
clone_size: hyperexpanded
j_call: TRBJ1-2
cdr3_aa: CASSLGAGRPYGYTF

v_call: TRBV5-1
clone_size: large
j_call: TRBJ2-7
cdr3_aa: CASSFGSTRGATYEQYF

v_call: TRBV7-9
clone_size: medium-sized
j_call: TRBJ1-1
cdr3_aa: CASSPLDTEAFF

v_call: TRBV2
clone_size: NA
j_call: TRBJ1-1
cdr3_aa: CASSEALRELSEAFF

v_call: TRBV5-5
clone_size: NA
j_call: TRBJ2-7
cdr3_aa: CASSLWLAGDRAPYEQYF

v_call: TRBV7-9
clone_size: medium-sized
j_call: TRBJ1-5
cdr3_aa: CASSLDGFGNQPQHF

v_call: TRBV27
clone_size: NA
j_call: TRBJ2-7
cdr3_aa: CASSLSSGSPYEQYF

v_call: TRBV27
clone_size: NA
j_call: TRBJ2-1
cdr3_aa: CASRRGGVNNEQFF

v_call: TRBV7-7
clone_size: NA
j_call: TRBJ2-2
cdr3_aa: CASSPGQGFIDTGELFF

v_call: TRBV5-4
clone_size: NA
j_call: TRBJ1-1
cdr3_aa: CASSLVANTEAFF

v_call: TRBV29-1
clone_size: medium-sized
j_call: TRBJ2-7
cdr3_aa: CSVAQGRANEQYF

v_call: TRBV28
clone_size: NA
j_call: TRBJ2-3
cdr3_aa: CASSPDYPPPADTQYF

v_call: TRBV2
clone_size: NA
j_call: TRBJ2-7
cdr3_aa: CASSEGPGSGYEQYF

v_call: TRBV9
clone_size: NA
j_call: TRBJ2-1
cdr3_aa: CASSEGLAGGPWYEQFF

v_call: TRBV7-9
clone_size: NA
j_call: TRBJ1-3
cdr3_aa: CASSYLIVRGSDTIYF

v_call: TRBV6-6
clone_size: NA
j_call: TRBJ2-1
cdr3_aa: CASSYFRTGSNEQFF

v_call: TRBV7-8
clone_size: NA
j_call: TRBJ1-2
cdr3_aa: CASSLASRGSGGYTF

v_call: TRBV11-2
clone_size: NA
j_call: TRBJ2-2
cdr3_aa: CASSFQAGVRGELFF

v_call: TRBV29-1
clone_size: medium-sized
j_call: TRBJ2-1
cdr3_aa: CSVEEVSTYNEQFF

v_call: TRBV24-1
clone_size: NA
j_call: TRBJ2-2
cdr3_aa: CATAGTGNTGELFF

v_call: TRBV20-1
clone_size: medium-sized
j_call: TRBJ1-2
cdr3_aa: CSARKSNYGYTF

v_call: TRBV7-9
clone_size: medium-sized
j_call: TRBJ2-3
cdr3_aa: CASSKSGGEGDTQYF

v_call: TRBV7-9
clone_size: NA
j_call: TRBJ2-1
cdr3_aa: CASRDGLAGSENEQFF

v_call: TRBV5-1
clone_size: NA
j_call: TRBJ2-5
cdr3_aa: CASSLDIQETQYF